This TCR beta chain is from a study of circulating and synovial CD4+ cells in juvenile arthritis. Germline assignment: CDR1 MDHEN and CDR2 SYDVKM. This CDR3 comprises 17 residues. V was cut by 2 bases and J by 0 bases, with 14 bases left in between. The count of this clone is one. Its target is unknown. General observations from the study: These repertoires were less diverse than bulk blood CD4 repertoires. Measured synovium overlap likely understates the true shared repertoire. CPL and bulk CD4 samples differed at least tenfold in T cell genomes.

Measured with immunoSEQ multiplex PCR; TCRdb has only the in-frame clones, and not every one. The sample comprises 30,000 to 40,000 clones, 90% to 95% of which are singletons, and 0.15% to 0.2% rests with the top ten. This chain joins TRBV28 and TRBJ1-3, with D maybe TRBD1 (5 bases). Sequenced: CD4+ T cells from blood. The clonotype comes from a human donor with juvenile idiopathic arthritis. In DNA, the CDR3 is TGTGCCAGCAGTTTACCAGGTGGGGCCATCTCTGGAAACACCATATATTTT. Protein product: CASSLPGGAISGNTIYF.